This T cell receptor beta chain is from a study of beta chain features in type 1 diabetes. Whole-study findings and limits: The naive, central memory and Treg TCRB repertoires looked more alike in patients than they did in healthy donors. All four CD4+ subsets from Type 1 diabetes patients carried moderately but significantly shorter TCRB CDR3s. For cells with high TCR expression, cDNA sequencing could yield over-representation.

Sorting produced populations that all topped 98% purity. This clone was detected a few times. The target antigen is unknown. Expressed TCRB transcripts were sequenced because the isolated RNA had all been reverse transcribed beforehand. Approximately 3.4 million reads, on average, came from each naive, central memory and regulatory T cell sample. The data were produced by immunoSEQ multiplex PCR, yet TCRdb's version contains in-frame clones alone and is incomplete. The sample has hundreds of thousands of clones; more than 12% are singletons. Specimen: naive CD4+ T cells from blood. This receptor was identified in a man between 18 and 35 years old with type 1 diabetes.

The CDR3 nucleotides are TGTGCCAGCAGCTTCCTAGCGGGAGGGGTTGGTGAGCAGTTCTTC. Translation: CASSFLAGGVGEQFF. The rearrangement links TRBV7-9 to TRBJ2-1, with 12 bases that match TRBD2. This CDR3 is built from 15 residues. Germline V gene lookup returns CDR1 SEHNR and CDR2 FQNEAQ (reference sequence). V gave up 3 bases and J gave up 9 bases; unmatched junction bases: 6.